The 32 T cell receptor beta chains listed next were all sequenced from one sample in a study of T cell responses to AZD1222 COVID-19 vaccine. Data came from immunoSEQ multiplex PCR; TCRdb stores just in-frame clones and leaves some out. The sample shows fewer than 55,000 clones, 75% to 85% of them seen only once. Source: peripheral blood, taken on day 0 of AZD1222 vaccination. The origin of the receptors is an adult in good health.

The CDR3: CASSLQPGQQETQYF. In DNA, the CDR3 is TGTGCCAGCAGCTTGCAACCGGGACAGCAAGAGACCCAGTACTTC. The genes are TRBV11-2 and TRBJ2-5; 7 bases agree with TRBD1. Germline V lookup: CDR1 SGHAT, CDR2 FQNNGV. V shed 3 bases, J shed 2 bases, and the junction held 6 bases outside the gene matches. The CDR3 runs 15 residues.

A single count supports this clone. The CDR3 coding sequence is TGTGCCAGCAGCCAAGATCGGAACAGCAATGAAAAACTGTTTTTT. It translates to CASSQDRNSNEKLFF. The V call is TRBV3-1 (or the pseudogene TRBV3-2), the J call TRBJ1-4; D remains ambiguous. This CDR3 has 15 residues. The germline gives CDR1 LGHDT, CDR2 YNNKEL (reference sequence). With 0 bases removed from V and 5 bases from J, the gap between germline ends came to 10 bases.

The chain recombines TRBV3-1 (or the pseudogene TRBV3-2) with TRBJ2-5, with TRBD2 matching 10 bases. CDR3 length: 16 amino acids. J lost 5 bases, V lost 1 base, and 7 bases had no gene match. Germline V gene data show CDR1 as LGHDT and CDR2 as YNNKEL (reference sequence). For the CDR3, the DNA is TGTGCCAGCAGCCAAGCGGGGAGCGGGGGGGCTGAGACCCAGTACTTC. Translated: CASSQAGSGGAETQYF.

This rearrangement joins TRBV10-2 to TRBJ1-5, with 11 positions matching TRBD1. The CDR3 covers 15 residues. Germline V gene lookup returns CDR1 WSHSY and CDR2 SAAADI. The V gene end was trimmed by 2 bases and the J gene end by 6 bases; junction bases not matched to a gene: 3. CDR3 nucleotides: TGCGCCAGCAGTGAGAGGGGGACAGGGGGTCAGCCCCAGCATTTT. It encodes CASSERGTGGQPQHF.

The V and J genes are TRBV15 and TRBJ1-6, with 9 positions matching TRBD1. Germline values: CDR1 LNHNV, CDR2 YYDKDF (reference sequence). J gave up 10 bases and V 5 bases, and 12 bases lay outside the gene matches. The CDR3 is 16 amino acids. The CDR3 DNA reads TGTGCCACCAGCGTCGGGGGGACAGGGAGTCTCTCACCCCTCCACTTT. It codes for CATSVGGTGSLSPLHF.

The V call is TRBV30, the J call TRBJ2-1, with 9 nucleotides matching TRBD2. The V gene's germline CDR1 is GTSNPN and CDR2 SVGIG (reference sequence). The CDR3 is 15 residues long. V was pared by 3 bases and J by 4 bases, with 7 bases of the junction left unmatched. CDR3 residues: CAWSKAGGGYNEQFF. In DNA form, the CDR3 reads TGTGCCTGGAGCAAAGCGGGAGGAGGATACAATGAGCAGTTCTTC.

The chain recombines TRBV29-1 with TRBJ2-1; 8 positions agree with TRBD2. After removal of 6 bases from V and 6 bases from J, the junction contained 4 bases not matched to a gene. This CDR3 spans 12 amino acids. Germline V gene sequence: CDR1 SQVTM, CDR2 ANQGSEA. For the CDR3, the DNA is TGCAGCGTCCAAGCGGGGGCCAATGAGCAGTTCTTC. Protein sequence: CSVQAGANEQFF.

The CDR3 coding sequence is TGTGCCAGCAGGAAGGGACAGGGGGCTGGAAACACCATATATTTT. It specifies CASRKGQGAGNTIYF. V gene TRBV6-6 combines with J gene TRBJ1-3; 11 nucleotides agree with TRBD1. V lost 6 bases, J lost 2 bases, and 3 bases stayed unmatched. CDR1 and CDR2 (germline): MNHNY, SVGAGI (reference sequence). There are 15 residues in the CDR3.

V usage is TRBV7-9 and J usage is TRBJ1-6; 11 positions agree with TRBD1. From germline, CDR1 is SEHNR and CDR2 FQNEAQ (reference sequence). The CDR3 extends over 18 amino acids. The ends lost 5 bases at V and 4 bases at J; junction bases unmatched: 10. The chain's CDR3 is CASSRPGQGGRYNSPLHF. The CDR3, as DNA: TGTGCCAGCAGCCGTCCGGGACAGGGGGGCAGATATAATTCACCCCTCCACTTT.

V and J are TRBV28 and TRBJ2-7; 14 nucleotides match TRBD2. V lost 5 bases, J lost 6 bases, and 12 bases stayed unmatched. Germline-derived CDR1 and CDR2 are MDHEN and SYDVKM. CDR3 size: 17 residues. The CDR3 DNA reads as TGTGCCAGCAGTCCCTCCGGGACTAGCGGGAGTCGAGGCGAGCAGTACTTC. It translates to CASSPSGTSGSRGEQYF.

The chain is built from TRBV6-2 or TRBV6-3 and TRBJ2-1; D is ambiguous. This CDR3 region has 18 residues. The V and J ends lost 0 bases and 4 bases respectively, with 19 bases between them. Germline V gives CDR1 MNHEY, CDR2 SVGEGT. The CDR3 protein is CASSYSKGSYRLYNEQFF. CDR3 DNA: TGTGCCAGCAGTTACTCGAAAGGTTCTTACCGCCTTTACAATGAGCAGTTCTTC.

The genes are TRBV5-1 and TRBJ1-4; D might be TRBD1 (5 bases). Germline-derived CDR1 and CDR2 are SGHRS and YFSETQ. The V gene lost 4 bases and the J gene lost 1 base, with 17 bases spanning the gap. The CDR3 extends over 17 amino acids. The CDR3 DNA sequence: TGCGCCAGCAGCACCGATAACTCAGGGCTAACTAATGAAAAACTGTTTTTT. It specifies CASSTDNSGLTNEKLFF.

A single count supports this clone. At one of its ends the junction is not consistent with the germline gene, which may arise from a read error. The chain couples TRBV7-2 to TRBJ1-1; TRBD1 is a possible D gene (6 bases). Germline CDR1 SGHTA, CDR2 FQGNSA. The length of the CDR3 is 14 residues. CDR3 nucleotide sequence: TGTGCCAGCAGCTTGGGGGCGGTGAAGACTGAAGCTTTCTTT. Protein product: CASSLGAVKTEAFF.

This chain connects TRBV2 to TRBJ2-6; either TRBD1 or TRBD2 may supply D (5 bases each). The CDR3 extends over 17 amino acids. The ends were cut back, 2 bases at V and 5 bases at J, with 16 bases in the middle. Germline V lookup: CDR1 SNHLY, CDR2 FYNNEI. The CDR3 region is CASSEPVRGLRANVLTF. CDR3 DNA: TGTGCCAGCAGTGAACCGGTGAGGGGCTTGCGGGCCAACGTCCTGACTTTC. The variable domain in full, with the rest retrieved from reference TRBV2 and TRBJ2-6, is EPEVTQTPSHQVTQMGQEVILRCVPISNHLYFYWYRQILGQKVEFLVSFYNNEISEKSEIFDDQFSVERPDGSNFTLKIRSTKLEDSAMYFCASSEPVRGLRANVLTFGAGSRLTVL.

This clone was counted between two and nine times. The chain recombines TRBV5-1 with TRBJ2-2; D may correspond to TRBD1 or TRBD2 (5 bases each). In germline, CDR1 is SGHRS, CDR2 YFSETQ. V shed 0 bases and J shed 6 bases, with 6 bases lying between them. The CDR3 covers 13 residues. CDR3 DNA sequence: TGCGCCAGCAGCTTGGGAGGGGCCGGGGAGCTGTTTTTT. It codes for CASSLGGAGELFF.

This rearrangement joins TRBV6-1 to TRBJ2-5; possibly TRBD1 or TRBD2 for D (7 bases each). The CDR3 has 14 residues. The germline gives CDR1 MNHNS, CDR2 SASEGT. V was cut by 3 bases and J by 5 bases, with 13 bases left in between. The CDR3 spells CASSEGGGAETQYF. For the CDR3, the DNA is TGTGCCAGCAGTGAGGGAGGGGGCGCGGAGACCCAGTACTTC.

Here the CDR3 DNA reads TGTGCCAGCAGCATGGGAGAGGGGGAGCTGTTTTTT. This translates into CASSMGEGELFF. The chain couples TRBV5-6 to TRBJ2-2; TRBD2 might be the D (5 bases). The CDR3 is made up of 12 amino acids. V lost 4 bases, J lost 8 bases, and 9 bases lay in between. Germline V gene data show CDR1 as SGHDT and CDR2 as YYEEEE.

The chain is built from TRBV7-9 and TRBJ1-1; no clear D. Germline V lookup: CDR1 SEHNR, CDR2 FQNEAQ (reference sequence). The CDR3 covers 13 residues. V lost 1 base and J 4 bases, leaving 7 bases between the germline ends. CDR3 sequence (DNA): TGTGCCAGCAGCTTAGGGGCGGGCACTGAAGCTTTCTTT. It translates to CASSLGAGTEAFF.

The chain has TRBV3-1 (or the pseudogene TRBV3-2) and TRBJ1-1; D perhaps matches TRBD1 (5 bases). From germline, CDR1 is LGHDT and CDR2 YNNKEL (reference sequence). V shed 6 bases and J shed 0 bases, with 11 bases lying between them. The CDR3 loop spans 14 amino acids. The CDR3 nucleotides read TGTGCCAGCAGTTCGGGACTGGTGAACACTGAAGCTTTCTTT. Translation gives CASSSGLVNTEAFF.

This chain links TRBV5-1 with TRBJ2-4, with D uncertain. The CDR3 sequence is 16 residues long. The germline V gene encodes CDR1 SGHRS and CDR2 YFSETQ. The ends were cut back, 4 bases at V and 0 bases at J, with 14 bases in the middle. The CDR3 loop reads CASSPDILLAKNIQYF. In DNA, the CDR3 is TGCGCCAGCAGCCCAGACATTCTTTTAGCCAAAAACATTCAGTACTTC.

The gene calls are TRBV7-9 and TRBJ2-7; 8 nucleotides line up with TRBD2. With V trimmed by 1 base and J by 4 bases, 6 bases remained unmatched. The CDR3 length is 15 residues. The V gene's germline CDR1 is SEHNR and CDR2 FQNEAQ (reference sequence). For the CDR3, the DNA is TGTGCCAGCAGCTTAGGGGGACTAGTGGGGTACGAGCAGTACTTC. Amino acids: CASSLGGLVGYEQYF.

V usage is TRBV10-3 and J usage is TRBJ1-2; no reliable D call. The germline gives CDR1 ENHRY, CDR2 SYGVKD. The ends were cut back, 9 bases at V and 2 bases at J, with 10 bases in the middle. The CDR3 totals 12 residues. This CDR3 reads CAIAPQNYGYTF. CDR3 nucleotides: TGTGCCATAGCCCCACAGAACTATGGCTACACCTTC.

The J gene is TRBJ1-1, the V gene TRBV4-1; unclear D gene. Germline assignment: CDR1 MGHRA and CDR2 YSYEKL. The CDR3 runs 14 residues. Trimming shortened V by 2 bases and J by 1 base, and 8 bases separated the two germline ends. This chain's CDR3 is CASSQPYQNTEAFF. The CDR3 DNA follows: TGCGCCAGCAGCCAACCCTATCAGAACACTGAAGCTTTCTTT.

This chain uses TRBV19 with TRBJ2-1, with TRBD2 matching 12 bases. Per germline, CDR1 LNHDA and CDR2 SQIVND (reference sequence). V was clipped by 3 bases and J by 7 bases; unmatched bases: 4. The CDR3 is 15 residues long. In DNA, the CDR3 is TGTGCCAGTAGTATGACTAGCGGGAGTGGGAATGAGCAGTTCTTC. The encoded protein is CASSMTSGSGNEQFF.

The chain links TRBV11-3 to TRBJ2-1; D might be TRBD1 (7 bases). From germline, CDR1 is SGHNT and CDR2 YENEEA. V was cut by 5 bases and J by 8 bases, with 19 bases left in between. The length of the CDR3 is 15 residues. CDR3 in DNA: TGTGCCAGCAGCCGCAGGCAGGGGGGAGAAGATGAGCAGTTCTTC. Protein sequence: CASSRRQGGEDEQFF.

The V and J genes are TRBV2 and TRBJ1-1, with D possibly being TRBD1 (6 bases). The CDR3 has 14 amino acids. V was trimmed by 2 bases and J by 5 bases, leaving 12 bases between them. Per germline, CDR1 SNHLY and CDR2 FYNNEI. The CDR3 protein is CASSENRGRTEAFF. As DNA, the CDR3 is TGTGCCAGCAGTGAAAATAGGGGGAGGACTGAAGCTTTCTTT.

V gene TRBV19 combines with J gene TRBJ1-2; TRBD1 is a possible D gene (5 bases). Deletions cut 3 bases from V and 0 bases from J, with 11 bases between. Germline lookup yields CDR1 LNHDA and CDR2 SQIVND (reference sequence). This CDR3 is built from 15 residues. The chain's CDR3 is CASSMASRANYGYTF. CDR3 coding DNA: TGTGCCAGTAGTATGGCTAGCAGGGCTAACTATGGCTACACCTTC.

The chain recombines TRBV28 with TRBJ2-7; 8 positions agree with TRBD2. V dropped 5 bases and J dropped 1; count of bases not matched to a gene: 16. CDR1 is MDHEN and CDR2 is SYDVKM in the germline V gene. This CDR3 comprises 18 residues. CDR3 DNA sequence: TGTGCCAGCAGTCACCGGGGGGGCAGAGCGGGAAGGTCCTACGAGCAGTACTTC. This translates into CASSHRGGRAGRSYEQYF.

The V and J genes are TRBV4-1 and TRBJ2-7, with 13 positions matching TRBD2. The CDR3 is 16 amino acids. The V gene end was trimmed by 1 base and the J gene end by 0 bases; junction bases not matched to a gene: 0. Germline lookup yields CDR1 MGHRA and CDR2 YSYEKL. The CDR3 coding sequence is TGCGCCAGCAGCCAAGGGACTAGCGGGAGCTCCTACGAGCAGTACTTC. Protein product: CASSQGTSGSSYEQYF.

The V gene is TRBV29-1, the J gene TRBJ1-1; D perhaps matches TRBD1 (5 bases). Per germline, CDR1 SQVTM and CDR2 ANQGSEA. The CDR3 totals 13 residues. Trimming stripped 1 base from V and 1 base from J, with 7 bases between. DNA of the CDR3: TGCAGCGTTGAAGTAGGACAGAACACTGAAGCTTTCTTT. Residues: CSVEVGQNTEAFF. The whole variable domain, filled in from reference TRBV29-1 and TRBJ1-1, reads SAVISQKPSRDICQRGTSLTIQCQVDSQVTMMFWYRQQPGQSLTLIATANQGSEATYESGFVIDKFPISRPNLTFSTLTVSNMSPEDSSIYLCSVEVGQNTEAFFGQGTRLTVV.

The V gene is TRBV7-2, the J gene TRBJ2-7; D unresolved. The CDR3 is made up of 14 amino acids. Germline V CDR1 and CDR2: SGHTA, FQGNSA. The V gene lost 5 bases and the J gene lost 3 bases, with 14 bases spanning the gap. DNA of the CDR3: TGTGCCAGCAGCCCCCCGGGTCGAGGCTACGAGCAGTACTTC. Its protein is CASSPPGRGYEQYF.

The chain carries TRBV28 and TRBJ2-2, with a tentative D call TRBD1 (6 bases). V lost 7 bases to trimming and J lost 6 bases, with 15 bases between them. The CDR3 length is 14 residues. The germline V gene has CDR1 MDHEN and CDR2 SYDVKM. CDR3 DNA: TGTGCCAGCAACCGAGACAGGCTTGCCGGGGAGCTGTTTTTT. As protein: CASNRDRLAGELFF.